This record looks at one T cell receptor (beta chain) sequence and its context. The antigen remains undetermined. Germline CDR1 MNHNS, CDR2 SASEGT. This CDR3 is 17 amino acids long. V lost 4 bases, J lost 1 base, and 9 bases stayed unmatched. At the survey level, the v3.0 immunoSEQ assay was run. A target of 40,000-50,000 T-cell genomes per sample was set for sequencing. Sequencing used immunoSEQ multiplex PCR; TCRdb keeps in-frame clones, though not all of them. The data show 20,000 to 25,000 clones, approximately 92% seen once. The data originate from a study of long-term antiretroviral therapy in people with HIV. Findings and caveats of the study: Clones expanded before ART dominated the repertoire at all time points. In HIV, the repertoires covered a tighter span of CDR3 lengths than in controls.

This sequence was found in a woman in her 50s with HIV. The rearrangement links TRBV6-1 to TRBJ2-1; 8 nucleotides line up with TRBD2. The material was unsorted PBMCs, obtained 4.4 years after starting antiretroviral therapy. The CDR3 is CASSARAGARSYNEQFF. The CDR3 nucleotides are TGTGCCAGCAGTGCTCGAGCGGGGGCACGTTCCTACAATGAGCAGTTCTTC.